These 21 T cell receptor beta chains came from one sample sequenced in a study of blood T cell repertoires in COVID-19 (dated by TCRdb to 2020 to 2022). Library prep was done by the immunoSEQ multiplex PCR assay. The clones in this table, taken by TCRdb from immuneACCESS, are in-frame only. Not every clone is retained; where verified, under half of the shortfall comes from an unresolved V gene, and the cause of the rest is unknown. The sample table shows under 200,000 clones, and approximately 90% are seen once. Roughly 25% of the sample rests with the top ten. Specimen: PBMCs or T cells enriched from blood (not recorded which). These receptors originate from a woman aged 40 to 49 in a cohort exposed to, infected with or recovered from COVID-19 (not recorded which).

The rearrangement links TRBV7-8 to TRBJ1-3, with 11 positions matching TRBD1. The CDR3 length is 17 residues. V shed 5 bases, J shed 3 bases, and the junction held 9 bases outside the gene matches. The germline V gene has CDR1 SGHVS and CDR2 FQNEAQ. The CDR3, as DNA: TGTGCCAGCAGCAACGGACAGGGGGCCTCAAATGGAAACACCATATATTTT. Encoded protein: CASSNGQGASNGNTIYF.

A remark on this clone: Other DNA sequences in the same sample also yield this CDR3. The rearrangement joins TRBV28 to TRBJ2-7; D uncertain. The V gene lost 3 bases and the J gene lost 3 bases, with 6 bases spanning the gap. Germline V gives CDR1 MDHEN, CDR2 SYDVKM. This CDR3 has 12 residues. This CDR3 is CASSFQNYEQYF. The DNA for the CDR3 is TGTGCCAGCAGTTTCCAGAACTACGAGCAGTACTTC. Looking up the rest from reference TRBV28 and TRBJ2-7 gives the full variable domain: DVKVTQSSRYLVKRTGEKVFLECVQDMDHENMFWYRQDPGLGLRLIYFSYDVKMKEKGDIPEGYSVSREKKERFSLILESASTNQTSMYLCASSFQNYEQYFGPGTRLTVT.

The genes are TRBV28 and TRBJ1-5; possible D gene TRBD1, 6 bases. Germline V gives CDR1 MDHEN, CDR2 SYDVKM. V lost 7 bases and J lost 6, with 22 bases in between. The CDR3 has 16 amino acids. In DNA form, the CDR3 reads TGTGCCAGCACCCTGGGAATAGGGACAATTGGTCAGCCCCAGCATTTT. Its protein is CASTLGIGTIGQPQHF.

This CDR3 is CASSPQGETQYF. The CDR3 bases are TGCGCCAGCAGCCCCCAGGGAGAGACCCAGTACTTC. The V call is TRBV4-1, the J call TRBJ2-5; perhaps TRBD1 as D (5 bases). CDR1 is MGHRA, CDR2 YSYEKL, per germline. The CDR3 runs 12 residues. Between the trimmed V and J ends, which lost 4 bases and 4 bases, there was a span of 7 bases.

The chain uses TRBV10-3 and TRBJ2-1; 7 bases are shared with TRBD2. The CDR3 loop spans 15 amino acids. The germline gives CDR1 ENHRY, CDR2 SYGVKD. V shed 0 bases, J shed 7 bases, and the junction held 6 bases outside the gene matches. Here the CDR3 DNA reads TGTGCCATCAGTGAGTCTGGGGGAGGGCTTAATGAGCAGTTCTTC. It encodes CAISESGGGLNEQFF.

This clone was seen a single time. The rearrangement joins TRBV4-1 to TRBJ2-2; maybe TRBD1 (6 bases). Trimming left V 2 bases short and J 4 bases short, with 17 bases between. The CDR3 has 17 residues. CDR1 and CDR2 (germline): MGHRA, YSYEKL. CDR3 sequence (DNA): TGCGCCAGCAGCCAAAACAGGGAGACCCGAGGCACCGGGGAGCTGTTTTTT. Protein sequence: CASSQNRETRGTGELFF.

V usage is TRBV4-1 and J usage is TRBJ1-6; possibly TRBD1 for D (6 bases). Deletions cut 0 bases from V and 12 bases from J, with 15 bases between. This CDR3 region has 15 residues. Per the germline V gene, CDR1 is MGHRA and CDR2 is YSYEKL. Here the CDR3 reads CASSQDRGRGLPLHF. The CDR3 coding sequence is TGCGCCAGCAGCCAAGATCGGGGAAGGGGGTTACCCCTCCACTTT.

The chain uses TRBV5-3 and TRBJ1-2; possibly TRBD1 for D (5 bases). TRBV5-3 is designated an ORF whose function remains uncertain. CDR3 length equals 14 residues. Trimming stripped 4 bases from V and 3 bases from J, with 13 bases between. The CDR3 DNA is TGTGCCAGAAGCGGGGGGGACGCCTACTATGGCTACACCTTC. It yields the protein CARSGGDAYYGYTF.

The gene calls are TRBV5-1 and TRBJ1-1; 9 bases align to TRBD1. The CDR3 runs to 15 residues. The J segment lost 1 base and the V segment lost 1 base, leaving 2 bases of the junction unmatched. The germline CDR1 and CDR2 sequences are SGHRS and YFSETQ. CDR3 protein: CASSLRQGENTEAFF. The DNA of the CDR3 is TGCGCCAGCAGCTTGAGACAGGGGGAGAACACTGAAGCTTTCTTT.

The J gene is TRBJ1-1, the V gene TRBV29-1; no clear D. V was shortened by 4 bases and J by 3 bases, with 12 bases between the two germline ends. CDR1 is SQVTM, CDR2 ANQGSEA, per germline. CDR3 length: 13 residues. CDR3 sequence reads: CSVVAAADTEAFF. In nucleotides, the CDR3 is TGCAGCGTTGTGGCGGCGGCAGACACTGAAGCTTTCTTT.

The chain employs TRBV28 and TRBJ2-1; 8 bases fit TRBD1. From germline, CDR1 is MDHEN and CDR2 SYDVKM. After removal of 5 bases from V and 3 bases from J, the junction contained 9 bases not matched to a gene. The CDR3 loop spans 16 amino acids. The DNA of the CDR3 is TGTGCCAGCAGTCCCGCACGGACAGGGTACTACAATGAGCAGTTCTTC. Protein sequence: CASSPARTGYYNEQFF.

This chain links TRBV13 with TRBJ2-1, with TRBD1 identical over 7 bases. V trimming: 0 bases; J trimming: 3 bases; junction bases outside the gene matches: 5. Per the germline V gene, CDR1 is PRHDT and CDR2 is FYEKMQ (reference sequence). This CDR3 contains 16 residues. The CDR3 nucleotides read TGTGCCAGCAGCTTAGGGCCGACAGGGCTCTACAATGAGCAGTTCTTC. Encoded protein: CASSLGPTGLYNEQFF.

CDR3 sequence (DNA): TGTGCCAGCAGTGAAATCTATAGCTCCTACAATGAGCAGTTCTTC. Encoded protein: CASSEIYSSYNEQFF. The chain carries TRBV2 and TRBJ2-1; no clear D gene. V lost 2 bases and J lost 0, with 8 bases in between. There are 15 residues in the CDR3. Germline CDR1 reads SNHLY; CDR2 reads FYNNEI. Based on the CDR3 plus reference TRBV2 and TRBJ2-1, the full variable domain is EPEVTQTPSHQVTQMGQEVILRCVPISNHLYFYWYRQILGQKVEFLVSFYNNEISEKSEIFDDQFSVERPDGSNFTLKIRSTKLEDSAMYFCASSEIYSSYNEQFFGPGTRLTVL.

The genes are TRBV4-1 and TRBJ1-2; TRBD1 agrees at 7 bases. The germline V gene has CDR1 MGHRA and CDR2 YSYEKL. The CDR3 contains 12 residues. Trimming cost V 4 bases and J 9 bases; bases outside gene matches: 5. The CDR3 DNA follows: TGCGCCAGCAGCCGCCGACAGGGTAGCTACACCTTC. This gives the protein CASSRRQGSYTF.

V is TRBV19 and J is TRBJ1-6, with 11 bases matching TRBD1. Germline assignment: CDR1 LNHDA and CDR2 SQIVND (reference sequence). V shed 5 bases, J shed 11 bases, and the junction held 8 bases outside the gene matches. This CDR3 has 15 residues. The CDR3 DNA reads TGTGCCAGTAGTCCCAGGACAGGGGGCACGGCACCCCTCCACTTT. The encoded protein is CASSPRTGGTAPLHF.

The CDR3 DNA follows: TGTGCCAGCAGTTACGGGACTAGCGGGACCCCAGATACGCAGTATTTT. Protein product: CASSYGTSGTPDTQYF. The V and J genes are TRBV6-2 or TRBV6-3 and TRBJ2-3, with 13 nucleotides matching TRBD2. Germline lookup yields CDR1 MNHEY and CDR2 SVGEGT. V lost 2 bases to trimming and J lost 4 bases; unmatched junction nucleotides: 3. The CDR3 totals 16 residues.

The chain uses TRBV6-2 or TRBV6-3 and TRBJ2-5; 11 positions agree with TRBD2. The J segment lost 3 bases and the V segment lost 6 bases, leaving 6 bases of the junction unmatched. The germline gives CDR1 MNHEY, CDR2 SVGEGT. The CDR3 extends over 15 amino acids. The CDR3 DNA sequence: TGTGCCAGCAGCTCGGGACTAGCGGAGGAAGAGACCCAGTACTTC. It codes for CASSSGLAEEETQYF.

The rearrangement uses TRBV15 and TRBJ2-2; possible D gene TRBD1, 7 bases. This CDR3 has 15 residues. V was trimmed by 3 bases and J by 5 bases, leaving 13 bases between them. Germline CDR1 is LNHNV and CDR2 is YYDKDF (reference sequence). The CDR3 is CATSRQGGGTGELFF. In nucleotides, the CDR3 is TGTGCCACCAGCAGGCAGGGGGGCGGGACCGGGGAGCTGTTTTTT.

The chain carries TRBV11-2 and TRBJ1-1, with TRBD1 matching 9 bases. The CDR3 consists of 18 residues. With V trimmed by 3 bases and J by 5 bases, 16 bases remained unmatched. Germline V gene sequence: CDR1 SGHAT, CDR2 FQNNGV. The CDR3 sequence: CASSFSGTGSFLGTEAFF. The CDR3 DNA follows: TGTGCCAGCAGCTTCTCCGGGACAGGGAGTTTTCTGGGGACTGAAGCTTTCTTT.

This rearrangement joins TRBV4-2 to TRBJ2-5; tentative D call: TRBD2 (7 bases). With 0 bases removed from V and 4 bases from J, the gap between germline ends came to 18 bases. The germline V gene has CDR1 LGHNA and CDR2 YNFKEQ. The CDR3 contains 17 residues. Written as DNA, the CDR3 is TGTGCCAGCAGCCAAGATGCACCACAAAGGGGGGGAGAGACCCAGTACTTC. It codes for CASSQDAPQRGGETQYF.

V is TRBV3-1 (or the pseudogene TRBV3-2) and J is TRBJ2-2; TRBD2 matches at 8 bases. Losses at the gene ends were 3 bases for V and 9 bases for J; bases not matched to a gene: 9. Germline CDR1 LGHDT, CDR2 YNNKEL (reference sequence). This CDR3 has 15 residues. The CDR3 sequence is CASSQNGGVGRELFF. The CDR3 nucleotides read TGTGCCAGCAGCCAGAACGGGGGGGTCGGTCGGGAGCTGTTTTTT.